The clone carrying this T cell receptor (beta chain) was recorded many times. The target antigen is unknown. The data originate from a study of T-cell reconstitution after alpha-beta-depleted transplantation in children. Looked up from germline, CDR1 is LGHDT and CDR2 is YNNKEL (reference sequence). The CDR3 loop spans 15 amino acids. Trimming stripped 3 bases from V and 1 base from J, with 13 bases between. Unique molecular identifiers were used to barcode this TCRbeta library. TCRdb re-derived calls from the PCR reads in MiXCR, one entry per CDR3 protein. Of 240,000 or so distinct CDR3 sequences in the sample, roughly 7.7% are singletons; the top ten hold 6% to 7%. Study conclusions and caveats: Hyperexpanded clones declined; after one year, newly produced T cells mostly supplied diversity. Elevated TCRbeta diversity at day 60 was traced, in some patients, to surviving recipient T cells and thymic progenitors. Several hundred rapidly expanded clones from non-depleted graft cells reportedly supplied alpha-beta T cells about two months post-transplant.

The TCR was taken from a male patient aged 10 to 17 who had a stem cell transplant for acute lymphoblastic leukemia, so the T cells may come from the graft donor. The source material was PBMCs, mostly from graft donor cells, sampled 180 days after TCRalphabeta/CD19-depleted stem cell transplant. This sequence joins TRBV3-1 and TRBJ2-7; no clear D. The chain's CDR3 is CASSHSSDGSYEQYF. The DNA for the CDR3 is TGTGCCAGCAGCCATTCGTCCGACGGATCCTACGAGCAGTACTTC.